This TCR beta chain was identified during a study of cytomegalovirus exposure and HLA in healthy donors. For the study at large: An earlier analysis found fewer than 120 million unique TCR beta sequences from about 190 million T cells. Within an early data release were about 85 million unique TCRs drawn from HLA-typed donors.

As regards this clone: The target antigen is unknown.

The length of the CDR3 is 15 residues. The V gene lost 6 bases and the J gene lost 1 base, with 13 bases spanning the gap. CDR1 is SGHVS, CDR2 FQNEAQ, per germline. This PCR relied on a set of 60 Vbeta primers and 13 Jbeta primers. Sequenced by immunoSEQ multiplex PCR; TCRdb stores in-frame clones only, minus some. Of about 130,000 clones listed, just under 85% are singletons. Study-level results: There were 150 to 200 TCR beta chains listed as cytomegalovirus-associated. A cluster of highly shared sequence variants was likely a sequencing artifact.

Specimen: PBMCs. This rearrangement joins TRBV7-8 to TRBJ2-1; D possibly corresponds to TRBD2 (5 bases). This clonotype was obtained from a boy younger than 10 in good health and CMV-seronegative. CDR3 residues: CASRGEGPSYNEQFF. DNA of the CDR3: TGTGCCAGCAGGGGTGAGGGCCCTTCCTACAATGAGCAGTTCTTC. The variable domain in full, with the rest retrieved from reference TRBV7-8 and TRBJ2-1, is GAGVSQSPRYKVAKRGQDVALRCDPISGHVSLFWYQQALGQGPEFLTYFQNEAQLDKSGLPSDRFFAERPEGSVSTLKIQRTQQEDSAVYLCASRGEGPSYNEQFFGPGTRLTVL.